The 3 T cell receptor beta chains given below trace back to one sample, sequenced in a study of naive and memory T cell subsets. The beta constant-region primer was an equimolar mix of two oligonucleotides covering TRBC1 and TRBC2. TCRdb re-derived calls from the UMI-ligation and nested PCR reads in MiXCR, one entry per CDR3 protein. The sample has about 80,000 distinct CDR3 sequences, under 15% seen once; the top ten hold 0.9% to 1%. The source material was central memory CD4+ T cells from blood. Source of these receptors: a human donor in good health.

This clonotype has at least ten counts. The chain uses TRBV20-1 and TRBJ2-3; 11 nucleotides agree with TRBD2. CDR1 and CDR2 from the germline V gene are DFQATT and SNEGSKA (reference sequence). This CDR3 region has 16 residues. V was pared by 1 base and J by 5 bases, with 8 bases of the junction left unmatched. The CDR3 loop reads CSARVPTSGSRDTQYF. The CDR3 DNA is TGCAGTGCTAGAGTCCCCACTAGCGGGAGTAGAGATACGCAGTATTTT.

The CDR3 reads CASSGETDTQYF. Here the CDR3 DNA reads TGCGCCAGCAGCGGGGAGACAGATACGCAGTATTTT. The V and J genes are TRBV5-1 and TRBJ2-3; D is perhaps TRBD2 (5 bases). Deletions cut 4 bases from V and 3 bases from J, with 6 bases between. Germline loops: CDR1 SGHRS, CDR2 YFSETQ. This CDR3 is built from 12 residues.

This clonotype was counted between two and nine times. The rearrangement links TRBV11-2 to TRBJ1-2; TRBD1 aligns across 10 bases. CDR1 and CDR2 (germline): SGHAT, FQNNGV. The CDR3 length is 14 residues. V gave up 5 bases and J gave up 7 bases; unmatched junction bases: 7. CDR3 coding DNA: TGTGCCAGCAGCACGCCGGGACAGGGGTCTGGCTACACCTTC. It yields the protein CASSTPGQGSGYTF.